The T cell receptor beta chain under discussion was sequenced for a study of OX40 agonist ivuxolimab in advanced cancers. Study as a whole: Each dose-escalation patient presented with hepatocellular carcinoma, melanoma, renal cell or head and neck cancer. Overall study results and limits: Certain nonresponders likewise exhibited a low normalized T-cell clonal expansion. Determination of antigen specificity was not performed for the expanded peripheral T cells. Clonal expansion from baseline to week 6 occurred in both CD4+ and CD8+ T cells.

With regard to this clone: Its antigen is not identified.

Profiling relied on immunoSEQ multiplex PCR, and the TCRdb table lists in-frame clones only, not all of them. The repertoire has 5,000 to 7,500 clones, 70% to 80% of them found once; the top ten carry under 30%. CDR3 length: 13 amino acids. Deletions cut 3 bases from V and 5 bases from J, with 10 bases between. Looked up from germline, CDR1 is LNHNV and CDR2 is YYDKDF (reference sequence). The clonotype was recovered from an adult with an advanced solid tumor such as melanoma, head and neck, liver or kidney cancer. The chain is built from TRBV15 and TRBJ2-5; no reliable D call. Sequenced material: CD4+ or CD8+ T cells sorted from blood, taken in a trial of the OX40 agonist ivuxolimab. The CDR3 sequence is CATSSTAGETQYF. As DNA, the CDR3 is TGTGCCACCAGCAGTACGGCTGGGGAGACCCAGTACTTC.